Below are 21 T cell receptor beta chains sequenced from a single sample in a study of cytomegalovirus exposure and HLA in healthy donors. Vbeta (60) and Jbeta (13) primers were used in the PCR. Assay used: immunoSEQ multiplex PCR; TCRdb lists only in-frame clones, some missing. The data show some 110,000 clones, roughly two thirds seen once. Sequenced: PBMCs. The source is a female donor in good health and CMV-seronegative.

In DNA form, the CDR3 reads TGTGCCAGCAGTCCTTCCCCCCCTGGTTCATTCGACTGGAGGGTTGAAGCTTTCTTT. It encodes CASSPSPPGSFDWRVEAFF. The chain has TRBV28 and TRBJ1-1; D gene uncertain. Trimming shortened V by 5 bases and J by 7 bases, and 32 bases separated the two germline ends. There are 19 residues in the CDR3. Germline V lookup: CDR1 MDHEN, CDR2 SYDVKM.

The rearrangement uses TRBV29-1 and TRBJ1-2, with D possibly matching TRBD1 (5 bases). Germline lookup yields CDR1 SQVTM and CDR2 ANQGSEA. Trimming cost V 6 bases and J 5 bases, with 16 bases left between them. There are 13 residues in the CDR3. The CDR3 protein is CSVTGGAKYGYTF. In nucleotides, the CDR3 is TGCAGCGTAACAGGTGGTGCAAAGTATGGCTACACCTTC.

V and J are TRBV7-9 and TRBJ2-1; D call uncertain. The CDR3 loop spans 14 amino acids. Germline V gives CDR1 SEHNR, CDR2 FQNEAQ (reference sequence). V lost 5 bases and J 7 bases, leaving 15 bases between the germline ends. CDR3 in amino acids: CASSVRRVGNEQFF. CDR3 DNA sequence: TGTGCCAGCAGCGTTCGGAGAGTCGGGAATGAGCAGTTCTTC.

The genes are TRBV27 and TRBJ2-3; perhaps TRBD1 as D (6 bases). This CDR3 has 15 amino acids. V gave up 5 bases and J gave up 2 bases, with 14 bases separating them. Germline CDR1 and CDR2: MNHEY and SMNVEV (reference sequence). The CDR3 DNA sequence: TGTGCCAGCAGTGTGACGTGGGACAACACAGATACGCAGTATTTT. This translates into CASSVTWDNTDTQYF.

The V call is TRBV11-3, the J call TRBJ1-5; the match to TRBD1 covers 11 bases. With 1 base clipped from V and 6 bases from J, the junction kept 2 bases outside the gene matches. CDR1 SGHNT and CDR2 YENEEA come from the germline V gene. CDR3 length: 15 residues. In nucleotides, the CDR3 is TGTGCCAGCAGCTTAGGGACAGGGGGCTCTCAGCCCCAGCATTTT. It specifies CASSLGTGGSQPQHF. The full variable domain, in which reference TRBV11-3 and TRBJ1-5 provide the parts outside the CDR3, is EAGVVQSPRYKIIEKKQPVAFWCNPISGHNTLYWYLQNLGQGPELLIRYENEEAVDDSQLPKDRFSAERLKGVDSTLKIQPAELGDSAVYLCASSLGTGGSQPQHFGDGTRLSIL.

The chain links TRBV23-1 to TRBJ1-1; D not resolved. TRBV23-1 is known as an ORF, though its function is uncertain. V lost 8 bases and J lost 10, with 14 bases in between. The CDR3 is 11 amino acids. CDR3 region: CASRDPVAAFF. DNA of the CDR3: TGCGCCAGCCGGGATCCTGTCGCAGCTTTCTTT.

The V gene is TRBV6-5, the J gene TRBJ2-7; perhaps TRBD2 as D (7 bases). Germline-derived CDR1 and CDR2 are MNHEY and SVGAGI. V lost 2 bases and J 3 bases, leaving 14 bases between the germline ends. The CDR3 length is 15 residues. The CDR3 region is CASSYGGGAHYEQYF. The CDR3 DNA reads TGTGCCAGCAGTTACGGAGGGGGGGCCCACTACGAGCAGTACTTC.

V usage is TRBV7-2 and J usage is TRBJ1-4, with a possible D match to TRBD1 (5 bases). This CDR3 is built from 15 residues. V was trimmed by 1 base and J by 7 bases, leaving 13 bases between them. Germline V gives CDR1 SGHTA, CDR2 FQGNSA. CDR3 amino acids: CASSLGGGEAEKLFF. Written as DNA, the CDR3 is TGTGCCAGCAGCTTAGGCGGGGGGGAAGCTGAAAAACTGTTTTTT. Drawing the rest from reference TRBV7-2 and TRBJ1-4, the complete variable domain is GAGVSQSPSNKVTEKGKDVELRCDPISGHTALYWYRQSLGQGLEFLIYFQGNSAPDKSGLPSDRFSAERTGGSVSTLTIQRTQQEDSAVYLCASSLGGGEAEKLFFGSGTQLSVL.

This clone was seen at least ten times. The CDR3 coding sequence is TGTGCCATTGGGACTCTTAAGACTGAAGCTTTCTTT. Translated, it gives CAIGTLKTEAFF. J is TRBJ1-1 and V is TRBV10-3; D is perhaps TRBD1 (5 bases). Between the trimmed V and J ends, which lost 9 bases and 5 bases, there was a span of 13 bases. This CDR3 spans 12 amino acids. The germline V gene has CDR1 ENHRY and CDR2 SYGVKD.

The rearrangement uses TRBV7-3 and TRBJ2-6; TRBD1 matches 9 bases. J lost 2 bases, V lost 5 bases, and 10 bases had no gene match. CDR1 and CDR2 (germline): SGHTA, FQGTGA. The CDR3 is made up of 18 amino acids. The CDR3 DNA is TGTGCCAGCAGCAAAGACAGGGGGAGTTCACCTGGGGCCAACGTCCTGACTTTC. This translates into CASSKDRGSSPGANVLTF. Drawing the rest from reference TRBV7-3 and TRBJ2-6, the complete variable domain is GAGVSQTPSNKVTEKGKYVELRCDPISGHTALYWYRQSLGQGPEFLIYFQGTGAADDSGLPNDRFFAVRPEGSVSTLKIQRTERGDSAVYLCASSKDRGSSPGANVLTFGAGSRLTVL.

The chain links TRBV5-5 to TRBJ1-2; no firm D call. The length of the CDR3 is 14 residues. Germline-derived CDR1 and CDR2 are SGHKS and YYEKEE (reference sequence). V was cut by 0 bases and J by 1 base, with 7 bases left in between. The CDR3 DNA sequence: TGTGCCAGCAGCTTGGCCCCCCATAACTATGGCTACACCTTC. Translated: CASSLAPHNYGYTF.

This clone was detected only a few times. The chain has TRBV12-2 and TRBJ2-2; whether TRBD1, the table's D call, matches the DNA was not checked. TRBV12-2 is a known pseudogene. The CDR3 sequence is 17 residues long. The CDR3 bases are TGTGCAAGTCGCTTAACGGGACACGATGCGAACACCGGGGAGCTGTTTTTT. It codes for CASRLTGHDANTGELFF.

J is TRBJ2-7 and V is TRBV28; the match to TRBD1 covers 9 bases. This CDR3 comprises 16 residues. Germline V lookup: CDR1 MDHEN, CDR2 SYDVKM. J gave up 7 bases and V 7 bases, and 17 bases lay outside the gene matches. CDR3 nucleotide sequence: TGTGCCAGCACCACGGGGTGGACAGGGGTTCCTGGGGAGCAGTACTTC. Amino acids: CASTTGWTGVPGEQYF.

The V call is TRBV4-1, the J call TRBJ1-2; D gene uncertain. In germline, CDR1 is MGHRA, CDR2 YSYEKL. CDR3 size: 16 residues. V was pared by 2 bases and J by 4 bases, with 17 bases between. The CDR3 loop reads CASSQPRAEVGYGYTF. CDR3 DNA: TGCGCCAGCAGCCAACCCCGGGCGGAGGTAGGCTATGGCTACACCTTC.

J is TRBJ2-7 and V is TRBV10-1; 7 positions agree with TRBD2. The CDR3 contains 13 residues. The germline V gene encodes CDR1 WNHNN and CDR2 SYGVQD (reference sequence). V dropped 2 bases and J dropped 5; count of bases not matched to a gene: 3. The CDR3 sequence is CASSEGGTNEQYF. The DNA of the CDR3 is TGCGCCAGCAGTGAGGGGGGGACTAACGAGCAGTACTTC.

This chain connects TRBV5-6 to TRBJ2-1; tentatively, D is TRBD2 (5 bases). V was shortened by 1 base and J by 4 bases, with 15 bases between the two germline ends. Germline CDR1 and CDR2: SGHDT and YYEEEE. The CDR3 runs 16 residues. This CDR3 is CASSLWWRAPYNEQFF. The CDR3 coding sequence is TGTGCCAGCAGCTTGTGGTGGCGGGCGCCTTACAATGAGCAGTTCTTC. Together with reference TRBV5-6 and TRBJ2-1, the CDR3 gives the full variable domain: DAGVTQSPTHLIKTRGQQVTLRCSPKSGHDTVSWYQQALGQGPQFIFQYYEEEERQRGNFPDRFSGHQFPNYSSELNVNALLLGDSALYLCASSLWWRAPYNEQFFGPGTRLTVL.

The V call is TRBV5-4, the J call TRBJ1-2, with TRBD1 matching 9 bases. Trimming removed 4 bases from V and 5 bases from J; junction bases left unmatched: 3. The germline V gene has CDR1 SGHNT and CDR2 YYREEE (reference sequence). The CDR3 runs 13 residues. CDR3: CASSQGQGYGYTF. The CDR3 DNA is TGTGCCAGCAGCCAGGGACAGGGATATGGCTACACCTTC.

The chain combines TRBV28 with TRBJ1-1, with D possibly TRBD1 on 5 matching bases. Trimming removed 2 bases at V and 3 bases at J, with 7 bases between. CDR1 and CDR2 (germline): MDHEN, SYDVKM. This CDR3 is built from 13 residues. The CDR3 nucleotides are TGTGCCAGCAGTTTAGACAGCTACACTGAAGCTTTCTTT. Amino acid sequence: CASSLDSYTEAFF.

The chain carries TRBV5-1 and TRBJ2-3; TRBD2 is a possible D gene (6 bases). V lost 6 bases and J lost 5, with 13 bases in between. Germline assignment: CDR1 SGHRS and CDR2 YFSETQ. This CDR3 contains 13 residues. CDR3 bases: TGCGCCAGCAATCGGGGGAGCGAAGATACGCAGTATTTT. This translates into CASNRGSEDTQYF.

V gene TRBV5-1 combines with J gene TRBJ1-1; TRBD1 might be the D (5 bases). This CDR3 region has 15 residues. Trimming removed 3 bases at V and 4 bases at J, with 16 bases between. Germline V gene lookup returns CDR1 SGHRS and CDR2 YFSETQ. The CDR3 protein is CASSSSTDSLTEAFF. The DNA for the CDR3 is TGCGCCAGCAGCTCCTCGACAGACAGTCTCACTGAAGCTTTCTTT.

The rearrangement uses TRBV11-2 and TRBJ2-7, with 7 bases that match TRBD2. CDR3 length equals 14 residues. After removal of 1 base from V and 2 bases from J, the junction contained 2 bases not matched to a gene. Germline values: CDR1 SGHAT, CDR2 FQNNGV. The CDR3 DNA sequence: TGTGCCAGCAGCTTAGCTAGCGGCCCCTACGAGCAGTACTTC. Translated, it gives CASSLASGPYEQYF.